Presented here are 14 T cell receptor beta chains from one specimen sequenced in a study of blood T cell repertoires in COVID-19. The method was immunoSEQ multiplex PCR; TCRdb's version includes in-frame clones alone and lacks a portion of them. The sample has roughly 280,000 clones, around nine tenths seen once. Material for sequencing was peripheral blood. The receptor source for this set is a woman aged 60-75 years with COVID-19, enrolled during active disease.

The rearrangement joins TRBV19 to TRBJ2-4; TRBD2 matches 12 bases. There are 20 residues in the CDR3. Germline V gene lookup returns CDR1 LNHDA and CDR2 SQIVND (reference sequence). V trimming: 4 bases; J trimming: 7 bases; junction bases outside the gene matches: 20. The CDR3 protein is CASSSGGLSLTSGSWNIQYF. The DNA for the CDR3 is TGTGCCAGTAGTAGCGGAGGGCTCTCTCTGACTAGCGGGAGTTGGAACATTCAGTACTTC.

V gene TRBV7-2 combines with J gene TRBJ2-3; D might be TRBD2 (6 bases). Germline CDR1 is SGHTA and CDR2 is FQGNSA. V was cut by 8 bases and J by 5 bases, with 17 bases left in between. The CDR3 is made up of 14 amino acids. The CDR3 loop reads CASGVVGGQDTQYF. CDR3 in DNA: TGTGCCAGCGGGGTAGTAGGAGGGCAAGATACGCAGTATTTT. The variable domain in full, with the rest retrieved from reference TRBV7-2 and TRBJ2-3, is GAGVSQSPSNKVTEKGKDVELRCDPISGHTALYWYRQSLGQGLEFLIYFQGNSAPDKSGLPSDRFSAERTGGSVSTLTIQRTQQEDSAVYLCASGVVGGQDTQYFGPGTRLTVL.

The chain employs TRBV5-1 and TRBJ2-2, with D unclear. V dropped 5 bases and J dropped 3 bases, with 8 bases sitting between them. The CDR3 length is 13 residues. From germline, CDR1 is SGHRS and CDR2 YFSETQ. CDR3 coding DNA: TGCGCCAGCAGAATAGCTTACACCGGGGAGCTGTTTTTT. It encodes CASRIAYTGELFF.

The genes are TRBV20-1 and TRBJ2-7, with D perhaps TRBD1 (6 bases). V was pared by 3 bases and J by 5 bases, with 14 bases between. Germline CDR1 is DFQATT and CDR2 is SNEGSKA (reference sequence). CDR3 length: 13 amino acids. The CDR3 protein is CSASRQGRHEQYF. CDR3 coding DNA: TGCAGTGCTAGTCGGCAGGGGAGACACGAGCAGTACTTC.

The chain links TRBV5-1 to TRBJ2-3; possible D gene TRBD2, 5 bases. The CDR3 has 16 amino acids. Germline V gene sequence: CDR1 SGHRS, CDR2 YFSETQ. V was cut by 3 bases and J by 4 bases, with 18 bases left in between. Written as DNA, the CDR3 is TGCGCCAGCAGCTCCACCGGGGAAGCTTGGGCAGATACGCAGTATTTT. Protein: CASSSTGEAWADTQYF.

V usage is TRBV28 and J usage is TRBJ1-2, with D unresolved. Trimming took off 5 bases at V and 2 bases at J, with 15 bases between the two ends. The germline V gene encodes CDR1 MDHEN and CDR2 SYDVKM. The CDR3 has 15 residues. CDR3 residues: CASSDPGSRNYGYTF. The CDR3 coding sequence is TGTGCCAGCAGTGATCCCGGGAGCCGGAACTATGGCTACACCTTC.

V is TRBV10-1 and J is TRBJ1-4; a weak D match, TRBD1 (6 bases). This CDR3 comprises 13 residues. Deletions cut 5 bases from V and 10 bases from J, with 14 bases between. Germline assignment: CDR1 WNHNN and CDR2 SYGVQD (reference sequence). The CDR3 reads CASSPFQGRKLFF. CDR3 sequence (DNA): TGCGCCAGCAGTCCGTTTCAGGGGAGAAAACTGTTTTTT.

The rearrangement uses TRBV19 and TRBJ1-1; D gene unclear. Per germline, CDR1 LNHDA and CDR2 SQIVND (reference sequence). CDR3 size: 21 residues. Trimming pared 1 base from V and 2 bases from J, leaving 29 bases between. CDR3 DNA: TGTGCCAGTAGTATAGTCCACCCTCGCGCAGGTTCCACCCTAATTAACACTGAAGCTTTCTTT. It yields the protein CASSIVHPRAGSTLINTEAFF.

As DNA, the CDR3 is TGTGCCAGCAGCTTACATCACGGCACTGAAGCTTTCTTT. Translated, it gives CASSLHHGTEAFF. V gene TRBV7-2 combines with J gene TRBJ1-1; D ambiguous. Trimming stripped 2 bases from V and 4 bases from J, with 8 bases between. Germline V gene lookup returns CDR1 SGHTA and CDR2 FQGNSA. The CDR3 is made up of 13 amino acids.

CDR3 sequence reads: CASSEVRGYTEAFF. The CDR3 DNA follows: TGTGCCAGCAGTGAAGTCCGGGGGTACACTGAAGCTTTCTTT. The V gene is TRBV2, the J gene TRBJ1-1, with a tentative D call TRBD1 (5 bases). The CDR3 is made up of 14 amino acids. Trimming removed 1 base from V and 3 bases from J, with 9 bases in between. CDR1 is SNHLY and CDR2 is FYNNEI in the germline V gene.

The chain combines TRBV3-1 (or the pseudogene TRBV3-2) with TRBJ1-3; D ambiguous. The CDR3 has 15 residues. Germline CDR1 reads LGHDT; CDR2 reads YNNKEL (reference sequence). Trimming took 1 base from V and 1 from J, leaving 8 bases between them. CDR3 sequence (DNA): TGTGCCAGCAGCCAAGTGACTGCTTCTGGAAACACCATATATTTT. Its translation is CASSQVTASGNTIYF.

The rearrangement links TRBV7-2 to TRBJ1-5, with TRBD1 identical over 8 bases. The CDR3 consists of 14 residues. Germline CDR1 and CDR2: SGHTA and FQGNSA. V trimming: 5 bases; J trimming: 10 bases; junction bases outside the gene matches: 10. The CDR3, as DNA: TGTGCCAGCAGCCCAGGGGACAGGTCCATTCCCCAGCATTTT. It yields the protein CASSPGDRSIPQHF.

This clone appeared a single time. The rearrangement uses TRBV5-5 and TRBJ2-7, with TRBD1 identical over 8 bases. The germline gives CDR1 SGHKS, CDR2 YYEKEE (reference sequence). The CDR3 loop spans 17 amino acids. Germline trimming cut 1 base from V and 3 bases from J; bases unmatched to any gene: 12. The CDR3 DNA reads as TGTGCCAGCAGCTTGACTCATGGACAGGGATTAAGCTACGAGCAGTACTTC. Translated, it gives CASSLTHGQGLSYEQYF.

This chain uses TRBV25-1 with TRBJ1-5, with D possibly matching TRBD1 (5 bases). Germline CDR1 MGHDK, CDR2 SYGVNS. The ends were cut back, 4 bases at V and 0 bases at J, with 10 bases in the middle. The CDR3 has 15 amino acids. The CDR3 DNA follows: TGTGCCAGCAGTGGAGGACAAGATAGCAATCAGCCCCAGCATTTT. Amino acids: CASSGGQDSNQPQHF.